The T cell receptor (beta chain) under discussion was sequenced for a study of blood T cell repertoires in COVID-19. Study details: PBMCs, B-cell-depleted T cells, or T cells were the source of the cDNA or gDNA that made up the material.

Participants were aged about 18 to 95 years, lived in 20 to 30 US areas, and enrolled virtually. Recovered status in Cohort 3 required two negative PCRs, clearance, or symptom resolution. The assay was immunoSEQ multiplex PCR, and TCRdb's table has in-frame clones only and misses some. The table lists under 300,000 clones, approximately 91% of them singletons. This CDR3 comprises 14 residues. V was cut by 1 base and J by 8 bases, with 9 bases left in between. Germline V gene lookup returns CDR1 SGHTA and CDR2 FQGNSA. This rearrangement joins TRBV7-2 to TRBJ1-6, with a tentative D call TRBD1 (6 bases). The TCR was taken from a middle-aged woman who had recovered from COVID-19. Sequenced material: PBMCs or T cells enriched from blood (not recorded which). The CDR3 DNA reads TGTGCCAGCAGCTTAGACAGGGTTTATTCACCCCTCCACTTT. This sequence encodes CASSLDRVYSPLHF. Variable domain in full (rest from reference TRBV7-2 and TRBJ1-6): GAGVSQSPSNKVTEKGKDVELRCDPISGHTALYWYRQSLGQGLEFLIYFQGNSAPDKSGLPSDRFSAERTGGSVSTLTIQRTQQEDSAVYLCASSLDRVYSPLHFGNGTRLTVT.